This T cell receptor (beta chain) was retrieved from a study of blood T cell repertoires in COVID-19. About the study: The United States, Italy and Spain supplied acute and convalescent COVID-19 samples. PBMCs, B-cell-depleted T cells, or T cells provided the cDNA or gDNA that made up the material.

Original handling: For nucleated cells, counts were estimated from reference gene primer amplification. This table comes from immunoSEQ multiplex PCR, and its TCRdb copy is limited to in-frame clones, with some not included. The V and J calls and clone size were taken over from that table, and D and trimming were inferred from the DNA. The data show more than 80,000 clones, 70% to 90% seen once. Trimming took 0 bases from V and 0 from J, leaving 21 bases between them. The CDR3 has 20 amino acids. Germline CDR1 MGHRA, CDR2 YSYEKL. The sequence was obtained from a man aged 35 to 55 with acute or convalescent COVID-19. The chain links TRBV4-1 to TRBJ1-5; perhaps TRBD1 as D (5 bases). The sequenced sample consisted of peripheral blood. The DNA of the CDR3 is TGCGCCAGCAGCCAAGACTCTAGTGCTGTGCGGGGGGATAGCAATCAGCCCCAGCATTTT. Protein: CASSQDSSAVRGDSNQPQHF.